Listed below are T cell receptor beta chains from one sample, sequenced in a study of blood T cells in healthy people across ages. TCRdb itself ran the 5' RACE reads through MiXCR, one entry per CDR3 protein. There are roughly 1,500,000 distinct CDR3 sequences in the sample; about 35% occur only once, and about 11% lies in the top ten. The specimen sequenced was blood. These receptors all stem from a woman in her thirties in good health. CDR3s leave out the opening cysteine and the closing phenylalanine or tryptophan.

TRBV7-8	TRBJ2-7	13	ASSLPSGRTYEQY
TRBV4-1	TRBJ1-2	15	ASSQDKAPTGVGGYT
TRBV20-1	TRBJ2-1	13	SARVLGSSYNEQF
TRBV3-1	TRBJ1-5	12	ASSQLVSNQPQH
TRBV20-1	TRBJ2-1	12	SARVGSWDNEQF
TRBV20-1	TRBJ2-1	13	SANPAGGLYNEQF
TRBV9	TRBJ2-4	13	ASSERDGSWNIQY
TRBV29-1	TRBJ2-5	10	SVGAGEETQY
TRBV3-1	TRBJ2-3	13	ASRHDLAGHDTQY
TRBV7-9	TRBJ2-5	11	ASRAGGQETQY